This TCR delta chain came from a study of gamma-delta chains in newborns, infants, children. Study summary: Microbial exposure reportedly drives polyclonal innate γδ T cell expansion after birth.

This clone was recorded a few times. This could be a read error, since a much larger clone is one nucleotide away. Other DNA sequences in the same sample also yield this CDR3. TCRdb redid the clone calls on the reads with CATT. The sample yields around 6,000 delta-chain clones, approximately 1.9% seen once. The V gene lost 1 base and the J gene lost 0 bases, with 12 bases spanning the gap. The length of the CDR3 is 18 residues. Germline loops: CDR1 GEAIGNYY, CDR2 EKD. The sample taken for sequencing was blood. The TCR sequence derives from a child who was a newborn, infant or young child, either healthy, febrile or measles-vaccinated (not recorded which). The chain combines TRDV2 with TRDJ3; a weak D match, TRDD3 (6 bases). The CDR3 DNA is TGTGCCTGTGACACTGGGGGCCCCAGCTCCTGGGACACCCGACAGATGTTTTTC. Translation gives CACDTGGPSSWDTRQMFF.